The 21 T cell receptor beta chains below were found in one sample sequenced in a study of blood T cell repertoires in COVID-19. Sequencing was performed with immunoSEQ multiplex PCR; in TCRdb, only in-frame clones are kept and a portion is missing. The sample shows tens of thousands of clones, approximately 82% of them seen only once. Material for sequencing was peripheral blood. These receptors were collected from a woman older than 75 with acute or convalescent COVID-19.

This chain links TRBV5-1 with TRBJ1-4; D unclear. Germline lookup yields CDR1 SGHRS and CDR2 YFSETQ. Trimming shortened V by 7 bases and J by 4 bases, and 11 bases separated the two germline ends. The CDR3 is made up of 13 amino acids. The CDR3 loop is CASRNNGNEKLFF. The CDR3 nucleotides are TGCGCCAGCCGAAATAACGGTAATGAAAAACTGTTTTTT.

The V and J genes are TRBV18 and TRBJ1-2; 11 positions agree with TRBD1. V lost 3 bases, J lost 4 bases, and 16 bases stayed unmatched. The CDR3 runs 19 residues. The germline V gene encodes CDR1 KGHSH and CDR2 LQKENI. CDR3 sequence reads: CASSPPEPGQGESLYGYTF. CDR3 in DNA: TGTGCCAGCTCACCCCCGGAACCGGGACAGGGGGAGTCCCTCTATGGCTACACCTTC.

The chain recombines TRBV14 with TRBJ2-1; TRBD2 matches 8 bases. Germline trimming cut 2 bases from V and 1 base from J; bases unmatched to any gene: 4. The germline gives CDR1 SGHDN, CDR2 FVKESK. The CDR3 covers 16 residues. CDR3 nucleotide sequence: TGTGCCAGCAGCCAACCCGCGGGGGGTTCCTACAATGAGCAGTTCTTC. Translation: CASSQPAGGSYNEQFF. Filled out from reference TRBV14 and TRBJ2-1, the complete variable domain reads EAGVTQFPSHSVIEKGQTVTLRCDPISGHDNLYWYRRVMGKEIKFLLHFVKESKQDESGMPNNRFLAERTGGTYSTLKVQPAELEDSGVYFCASSQPAGGSYNEQFFGPGTRLTVL.

This clone was picked up a small number of times. The CDR3 region has the DNA TGTGCCAGCAGGGGCATTAGCGGGAGAGATACGCAGTATTTT. Translated, it gives CASRGISGRDTQYF. This chain links TRBV11-2 with TRBJ2-3, with 9 bases lining up with TRBD2. Germline V gene lookup returns CDR1 SGHAT and CDR2 FQNNGV. The CDR3 length is 14 residues. Trimming took 6 bases from V and 5 from J; bases not matched to a gene: 6. Supplemented by reference TRBV11-2 and TRBJ2-3, the full variable domain reads EAGVAQSPRYKIIEKRQSVAFWCNPISGHATLYWYQQILGQGPKLLIQFQNNGVVDDSQLPKDRFSAERLKGVDSTLKIQPAKLEDSAVYLCASRGISGRDTQYFGPGTRLTVL.

The J gene is TRBJ2-1, the V gene TRBV11-2; 11 nucleotides match TRBD2. Germline V gives CDR1 SGHAT, CDR2 FQNNGV. CDR3 length: 18 amino acids. Losses at the gene ends were 4 bases for V and 2 bases for J; bases not matched to a gene: 10. CDR3 DNA sequence: TGTGCCAGCAGCTCAGAAGGGACTAGCGGCCATACCTACAATGAGCAGTTCTTC. Amino acids: CASSSEGTSGHTYNEQFF.

The chain combines TRBV5-1 with TRBJ1-4; D is possibly TRBD1 (5 bases). V was shortened by 4 bases and J by 0 bases, with 7 bases between the two germline ends. The CDR3 consists of 14 residues. The V gene's germline CDR1 is SGHRS and CDR2 YFSETQ. CDR3 region: CASSPGATNEKLFF. As DNA, the CDR3 is TGCGCCAGCAGCCCGGGGGCAACTAATGAAAAACTGTTTTTT.

To note about this clone: Relative to the germline gene, one junction end is altered; a read error may explain this. The genes are TRBV5-4 and TRBJ1-2, with D perhaps TRBD1 (5 bases). The CDR3 extends over 15 amino acids. CDR1 is SGHNT and CDR2 is YYREEE in the germline V gene (reference sequence). The CDR3 DNA reads TGTGCCAGCAGCTTGGATCGGTCAGGGTCGGCTCCCCTCAACTTC. This gives the protein CASSLDRSGSAPLNF.

This chain joins TRBV2 and TRBJ1-1; unclear D gene. CDR1 is SNHLY, CDR2 FYNNEI, per germline. Trimming cost V 8 bases and J 0 bases, with 10 bases left between them. The CDR3 is 13 residues long. CDR3 protein: CASSSGLNTEAFF. CDR3 coding DNA: TGTGCCAGCTCTTCGGGTCTGAACACTGAAGCTTTCTTT.

The chain links TRBV6-5 to TRBJ2-2, with TRBD2 as a possible D gene (5 bases). Germline-derived CDR1 and CDR2 are MNHEY and SVGAGI. The CDR3 covers 14 residues. V lost 11 bases and J lost 1, with 14 bases in between. The DNA of the CDR3 is TGTGCCTCCCAAAGAACTAGGAACACCGGGGAGCTGTTTTTT. It yields the protein CASQRTRNTGELFF.

CDR3 sequence (DNA): TGCAGCGCAGACAGTCAAGGAGGCTACACCTTC. Translating gives CSADSQGGYTF. V gene TRBV29-1 combines with J gene TRBJ1-2, with a tentative D call TRBD1 (5 bases). The germline CDR1 and CDR2 sequences are SQVTM and ANQGSEA. V lost 7 bases to trimming and J lost 8 bases, with 14 bases between them. This CDR3 spans 11 amino acids.

The CDR3 loop is CASSLAIMGFGETQYF. The CDR3 region has the DNA TGTGCCAGCAGCTTGGCCATTATGGGTTTCGGGGAGACCCAGTACTTC. The chain links TRBV5-4 to TRBJ2-5, with D hard to call. Trimming stripped 0 bases from V and 5 bases from J, with 17 bases between. CDR3 size: 16 residues. CDR1 and CDR2 (germline): SGHNT, YYREEE (reference sequence).

This chain uses TRBV10-3 with TRBJ1-2; 8 nucleotides match TRBD1. With 5 bases clipped from V and 3 bases from J, the junction kept 5 bases outside the gene matches. Per germline, CDR1 ENHRY and CDR2 SYGVKD. The length of the CDR3 is 14 residues. CDR3 region: CAISQDRADYGYTF. Written as DNA, the CDR3 is TGTGCCATCAGTCAGGACAGGGCGGACTATGGCTACACCTTC.

The chain employs TRBV7-9 and TRBJ2-1; 11 bases fit TRBD2. With V trimmed by 2 bases and J by 9 bases, 6 bases remained unmatched. Germline assignment: CDR1 SEHNR and CDR2 FQNEAQ (reference sequence). This CDR3 has 15 residues. The CDR3 bases are TGTGCCAGCAGCTTATCTAGCGGGAGGCTGAGTGAGCAGTTCTTC. This codes for CASSLSSGRLSEQFF.

CDR3 amino acids: CAWKAGSGSRGETQYF. In DNA form, the CDR3 reads TGTGCCTGGAAGGCGGGTAGCGGGAGTCGGGGGGAGACCCAGTACTTC. The chain has TRBV30 and TRBJ2-5; TRBD2 matches at 9 bases. The CDR3 is 16 amino acids. Germline CDR1 reads GTSNPN; CDR2 reads SVGIG (reference sequence). The V segment lost 4 bases and the J segment 5 bases; nucleotides outside the gene matches: 14.

The rearrangement joins TRBV18 to TRBJ2-3; possible D gene TRBD2, 5 bases. V gave up 2 bases and J gave up 3 bases, with 6 bases separating them. In germline, CDR1 is KGHSH, CDR2 LQKENI. The CDR3 covers 13 residues. CDR3 nucleotides: TGTGCCAGCTCACCAAGGACTACAGATACGCAGTATTTT. Its translation: CASSPRTTDTQYF.

This chain connects TRBV4-1 to TRBJ2-2; D not resolved. In germline, CDR1 is MGHRA, CDR2 YSYEKL. This CDR3 contains 14 residues. V dropped 4 bases and J dropped 2 bases, with 8 bases sitting between them. CDR3 residues: CASSLGPNTGELFF. DNA of the CDR3: TGCGCCAGCAGCCTTGGGCCTAACACCGGGGAGCTGTTTTTT.

This chain joins TRBV27 and TRBJ2-6; maybe TRBD1 (5 bases). The CDR3 consists of 18 residues. Germline V lookup: CDR1 MNHEY, CDR2 SMNVEV (reference sequence). V was shortened by 4 bases and J by 0 bases, with 16 bases between the two germline ends. In DNA form, the CDR3 reads TGTGCCAGCAGTTCCGGCCCAGGGAAGGGCTCTGGGGCCAACGTCCTGACTTTC. This encodes CASSSGPGKGSGANVLTF.

The chain employs TRBV6-5 and TRBJ2-7; D may be TRBD2 (6 bases). Deletions cut 6 bases from V and 2 bases from J, with 14 bases between. Germline lookup yields CDR1 MNHEY and CDR2 SVGAGI. The length of the CDR3 is 14 residues. CDR3 protein: CASSPVAVPYEQYF. The CDR3 coding sequence is TGTGCCAGCAGCCCGGTAGCGGTACCCTACGAGCAGTACTTC.

This clone was seen a few times. V usage is TRBV5-1 and J usage is TRBJ2-1; possible D gene TRBD2, 6 bases. Trimming took off 6 bases at V and 4 bases at J, with 17 bases between the two ends. CDR1 is SGHRS, CDR2 YFSETQ, per germline. The CDR3 spans 15 residues. CDR3 DNA: TGCGCCAGCACCCCCGTTAGCGGCCCGTACAATGAGCAGTTCTTC. Translated: CASTPVSGPYNEQFF. Supplemented by reference TRBV5-1 and TRBJ2-1, the full variable domain reads KAGVTQTPRYLIKTRGQQVTLSCSPISGHRSVSWYQQTPGQGLQFLFEYFSETQRNKGNFPGRFSGRQFSNSRSEMNVSTLELGDSALYLCASTPVSGPYNEQFFGPGTRLTVL.

This chain connects TRBV5-1 to TRBJ1-6; D may be TRBD1 (6 bases). In germline, CDR1 is SGHRS, CDR2 YFSETQ. The CDR3 runs 16 residues. With 4 bases removed from V and 10 bases from J, the gap between germline ends came to 21 bases. The CDR3 here is CASSKEIQGFGSPLHF. The DNA for the CDR3 is TGCGCCAGCAGCAAGGAAATACAGGGATTTGGGTCACCCCTCCACTTT.

V usage is TRBV9 and J usage is TRBJ1-2, with D unclear. Deletions cut 3 bases from V and 2 bases from J, with 11 bases between. The germline V gene has CDR1 SGDLS and CDR2 YYNGEE. The CDR3 has 14 residues. The CDR3 DNA is TGTGCCAGCAGCGCCTTTTCCGGGAACTATGGCTACACCTTC. Amino acids: CASSAFSGNYGYTF.